This TCR beta chain came from a study of Graves' ophthalmopathy and Graves' hyperthyroidism. Researchers took RNA transcripts and amplified TCR beta CDR3 regions from them. After a first-round RT-PCR with HTBI primers, a second-round multiplex PCR was run. TCRdb used MiXCR to reprocess the multiplex PCR reads, holding one entry per CDR3 protein. The repertoire holds about 590,000 distinct CDR3 sequences, with less than 45% as singletons. Trimming shortened V by 1 base and J by 12 bases, and 4 bases separated the two germline ends. In germline, CDR1 is PRHDT, CDR2 FYEKMQ (reference sequence). The CDR3 spans 9 residues. Study-wide findings and caveats: Thyroid clonotypes that were expanded above 0.001 frequency mostly also appeared in blood.

Worth noting for this clonotype: Its antigen is undetermined. This may be a read error: a much more frequent sequence differs by one nucleotide.

Sequenced sample: peripheral blood or thyroid tissue (not recorded which). This chain links TRBV13 with TRBJ2-7; D is undetermined. The TCR was taken from an adult man with Graves' hyperthyroidism. The chain's CDR3 is CASSLVVYF. CDR3 DNA: TGTGCCAGCAGCTTAGTGGTGTACTTC.